One sample yielded the 8 T cell receptor beta chains listed below, sequenced in a study of response to subunit inactivated influenza vaccine (dated by TCRdb to 2016 to 2019). Preparation of the library involved RT-PCR. The instrument was an Illumina HiSeq 2500. In-frame beta chains were kept once TCRdb had trimmed the public reads at Q25 with fastp and called clones with MiXCR. A single entry per CDR3 protein holds the most common genes and DNA from its merged rows. This sample is represented by about 780,000 distinct CDR3 sequences; 18% of them were singletons. The leading ten clones occupy 11% of the sample. The starting material was PBMCs from blood, obtained 5 days after vaccination. The receptors here all came from a man in his fifties who received an inactivated influenza vaccine. Donor details come from another sample of the same person, matched by shared clones.

The chain couples TRBV5-1 to TRBJ2-7; 7 bases are shared with TRBD2. Germline CDR1 SGHRS, CDR2 YFSETQ. Trimming cost V 7 bases and J 0 bases; bases outside gene matches: 7. This CDR3 is built from 14 residues. The chain's CDR3 is CASSLRGDSYEQYF. The CDR3 DNA reads as TGCGCCAGCTCTCTACGGGGGGACTCCTACGAGCAGTACTTC.

CDR3 loop: CASSSQAGTNSPLHF. The CDR3 coding sequence is TGTGCCAGCAGCTCCCAGGCAGGGACGAATTCACCCCTCCACTTT. The V call is TRBV7-2, the J call TRBJ1-6; TRBD1 might be the D (5 bases). Per germline, CDR1 SGHTA and CDR2 FQGNSA. Between the trimmed V and J ends, which lost 4 bases and 7 bases, there was a span of 14 bases. This CDR3 comprises 15 residues. Based on the CDR3 plus reference TRBV7-2 and TRBJ1-6, the full variable domain is GAGVSQSPSNKVTEKGKDVELRCDPISGHTALYWYRQSLGQGLEFLIYFQGNSAPDKSGLPSDRFSAERTGGSVSTLTIQRTQQEDSAVYLCASSSQAGTNSPLHFGNGTRLTVT.

This rearrangement joins TRBV5-1 to TRBJ2-1, with a tentative D call TRBD2 (7 bases). This CDR3 has 17 residues. V shed 5 bases and J shed 0 bases, with 18 bases lying between them. Germline V lookup: CDR1 SGHRS, CDR2 YFSETQ. This chain's CDR3 is CASSRGGGATSYNEQFF. Here the CDR3 DNA reads TGCGCCAGCAGTCGGGGTGGGGGGGCCACCTCCTACAATGAGCAGTTCTTC.

This chain uses TRBV4-3 with TRBJ2-7; D uncertain. This CDR3 has 15 residues. The V end was cut by 0 bases, the J end by 0 bases, with 9 bases between. Germline-derived CDR1 and CDR2 are LGHNA and YSLEER. CDR3 DNA: TGCGCCAGCAGCCAAGACGGGCTCGGCTCCTACGAGCAGTACTTC. This gives the protein CASSQDGLGSYEQYF.

The chain uses TRBV20-1 and TRBJ2-1, with D possibly TRBD2 on 5 matching bases. This CDR3 region has 12 residues. CDR1 and CDR2 from the germline V gene are DFQATT and SNEGSKA (reference sequence). The ends were cut back, 5 bases at V and 6 bases at J, with 11 bases in the middle. The CDR3 DNA follows: TGCAGTGCTGCTAGCATGCCCAATGAGCAGTTCTTC. Amino acids: CSAASMPNEQFF.

CDR3 nucleotide sequence: TGTGCCAGCAGCTGGGGGTGGACAGGGGAATCCAAAAACATTCAGTACTTC. It codes for CASSWGWTGESKNIQYF. V is TRBV5-6 and J is TRBJ2-4; TRBD1 matches 9 bases. CDR1 is SGHDT, CDR2 YYEEEE, per germline. CDR3 length equals 17 residues. V lost 3 bases to trimming and J lost 2 bases; unmatched junction nucleotides: 9.

This clonotype was recorded many times. J is TRBJ2-5 and V is TRBV29-1; D may be TRBD1 (5 bases). The germline V and J ends were trimmed by 3 bases and 4 bases, with 12 bases remaining between them. Germline V gene data show CDR1 as SQVTM and CDR2 as ANQGSEA. The CDR3 sequence is 13 residues long. The CDR3 reads CSVETRDTETQYF. The CDR3 nucleotides read TGCAGCGTTGAGACCAGGGATACAGAGACCCAGTACTTC. Supplemented by reference TRBV29-1 and TRBJ2-5, the full variable domain reads SAVISQKPSRDICQRGTSLTIQCQVDSQVTMMFWYRQQPGQSLTLIATANQGSEATYESGFVIDKFPISRPNLTFSTLTVSNMSPEDSSIYLCSVETRDTETQYFGPGTRLLVL.

The rearrangement links TRBV7-2 to TRBJ2-1; 7 positions agree with TRBD1. Germline lookup yields CDR1 SGHTA and CDR2 FQGNSA. Losses at the gene ends were 11 bases for V and 6 bases for J; bases not matched to a gene: 4. The CDR3 is 11 residues long. The CDR3 region has the DNA TGTGCCTTCGGGACAGTCAATGAGCAGTTCTTC. Amino acid sequence: CAFGTVNEQFF.